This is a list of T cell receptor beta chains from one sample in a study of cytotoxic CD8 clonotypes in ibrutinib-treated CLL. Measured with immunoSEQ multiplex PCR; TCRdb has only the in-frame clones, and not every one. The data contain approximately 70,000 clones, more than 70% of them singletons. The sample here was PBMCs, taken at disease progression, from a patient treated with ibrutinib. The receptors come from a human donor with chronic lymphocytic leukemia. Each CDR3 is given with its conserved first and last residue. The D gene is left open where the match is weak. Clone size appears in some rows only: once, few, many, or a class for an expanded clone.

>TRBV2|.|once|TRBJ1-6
TGTGCCAGCAGTGAACGTGGGGGGAATAATTCACCCCTCCACTTT
CASSERGGNNSPLHF
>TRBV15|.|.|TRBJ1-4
TGTGCCACCAGCAGAGATCTTCGGGGGGAAAAACTGTTTTTT
CATSRDLRGEKLFF
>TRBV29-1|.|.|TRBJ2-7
TGCAGCGTTTCCGCCCGGCGGGGGCCCTCCTACGAGCAGTACTTC
CSVSARRGPSYEQYF
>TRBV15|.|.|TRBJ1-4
TGTGCCACCAGCATAAGCGGAGCAAATAATGAAAAACTGTTTTTT
CATSISGANNEKLFF
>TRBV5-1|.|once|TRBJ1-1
TGCGCCAGCAGCTTGGATTCCGCGGGTCAGAACACTGAAGCTTTCTTT
CASSLDSAGQNTEAFF
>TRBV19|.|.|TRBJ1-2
TGTGCCAGTAGTTCGGACAGAAACTATGGCTACACCTTC
CASSSDRNYGYTF
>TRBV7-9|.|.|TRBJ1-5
TGTGCCAGCAGCTTAGGGATCGGGTCGTACGCCGTGTATCAGCCCCAGCATTTT
CASSLGIGSYAVYQPQHF
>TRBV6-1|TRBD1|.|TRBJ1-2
TGTGCCAGCAGTGAAATCCTGGGACAGGGAGGCTATGGCTACACCTTC
CASSEILGQGGYGYTF
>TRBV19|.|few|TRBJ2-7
TGTGCCAGTAGTATAGTGGCGGTGGGCTCCTACGAGCAGTACTTC
CASSIVAVGSYEQYF
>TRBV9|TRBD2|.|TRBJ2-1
TGTGCCAGCACCCTGGCTGGGGGGGTCTCCTACAATGAGCAGTTCTTC
CASTLAGGVSYNEQFF
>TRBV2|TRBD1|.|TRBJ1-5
TGTGCCAGCAGACCCGGACAGGGGGCAATGACGCCCCAGCATTTT
CASRPGQGAMTPQHF
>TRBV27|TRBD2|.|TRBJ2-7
TGTGCCAGCAGTTTAATCGGGAGGGGATACTACTACGAGCAGTACTTC
CASSLIGRGYYYEQYF
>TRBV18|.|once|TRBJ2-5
TGTGCCAGCTCACCACCGAACAGCCAAGAGACCCAGTACTTC
CASSPPNSQETQYF
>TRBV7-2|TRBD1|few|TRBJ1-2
TGTGCCAGCAGCTCTCTCAGGGGGGCCTATGGCTACACCTTC
CASSSLRGAYGYTF
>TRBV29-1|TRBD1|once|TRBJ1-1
TGCAGCGTTGGAGGTGGGACAGGCGGAACGAATGAAGCTTTCTTT
CSVGGGTGGTNEAFF
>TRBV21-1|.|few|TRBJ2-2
TGTGCCAGCAGCACTATAGGGAGCGGGGAGCTGTTTTTT
CASSTIGSGELFF
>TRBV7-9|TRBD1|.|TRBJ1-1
TGTGCCAGCAGCACCCCGGGTTGGGACAGGGGTGACACTGAAGCTTTCTTT
CASSTPGWDRGDTEAFF
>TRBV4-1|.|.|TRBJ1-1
TGCGCCAGCAGCTTGAAACCGGGGACTGAAGCTTTCTTT
CASSLKPGTEAFF
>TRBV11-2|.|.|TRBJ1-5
TGTGCCAGCAGCTTAGGCCGACAGCGTCTCCGCAATCAGCCCCAGCATTTT
CASSLGRQRLRNQPQHF
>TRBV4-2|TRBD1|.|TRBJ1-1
TGTGCCAGCAGCCATAACACAGGGGGCTTGAACACTGAAGCTTTCTTT
CASSHNTGGLNTEAFF
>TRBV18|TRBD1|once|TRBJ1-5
TGTGCCAGCTCACCTCAGGAGACAGGGTATCAGCCCCAGCATTTT
CASSPQETGYQPQHF
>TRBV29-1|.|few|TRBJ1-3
TGCAGCGTAATACTACAGGGAACTGGAAACACCATATATTTT
CSVILQGTGNTIYF
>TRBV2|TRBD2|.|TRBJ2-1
TGTGCCAGCAGTTCGACTAGCGGGAGTGACCGGTTCTTC
CASSSTSGSDRFF
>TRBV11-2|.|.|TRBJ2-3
TGTGCCAGCAGCCAAACTAGGGATACGCAGTATTTT
CASSQTRDTQYF
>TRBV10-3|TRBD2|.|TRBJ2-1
TGTGCCATCAGTGGACTAGCGGGGAGCTACAATGAGCAGTTCTTC
CAISGLAGSYNEQFF
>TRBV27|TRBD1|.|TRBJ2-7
TGTGCCAGCAGTGCACGACAGGGGACACCCCCCTACGAGCAGTACTTC
CASSARQGTPPYEQYF
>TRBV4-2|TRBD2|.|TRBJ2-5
TGTGCCAGCAGCCAAGGGCGGGGGGGGCAAGAGACCCAGTACTTC
CASSQGRGGQETQYF
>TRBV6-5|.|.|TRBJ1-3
TGTGCCAGCGGCACGGTGGGACCTGGAAACACCATATATTTT
CASGTVGPGNTIYF
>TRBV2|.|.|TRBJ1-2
TGTGCCAGCACGGAGCATCGGGTAAATGGCTACACCTTC
CASTEHRVNGYTF
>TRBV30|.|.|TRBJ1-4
TGTGCCTGGAGTGTAAATGAGCGGTTTAATGAAAAACTGTTTTTT
CAWSVNERFNEKLFF
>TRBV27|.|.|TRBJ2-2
TGTGCCAGCAGTTTCCGGCGCGCGGTAACCGGGGAGCTGTTTTTT
CASSFRRAVTGELFF
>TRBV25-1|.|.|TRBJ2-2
TGTGCCAGCAGAGACCCCAGGATTAACACCGGGGAGCTGTTTTTT
CASRDPRINTGELFF
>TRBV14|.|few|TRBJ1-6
TGTGCCAGCAGCCAAGTGAACAGGGTTTCACCCCTCCACTTT
CASSQVNRVSPLHF
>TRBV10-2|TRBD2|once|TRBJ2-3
TGCGCCAGCAGCATCGTAGCGGGAGAGGGCACAGATACGCAGTATTTT
CASSIVAGEGTDTQYF
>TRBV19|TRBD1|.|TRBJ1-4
TGTGCAGTACAGGGGGCGTCTAATGAAAAACTGTTTTTT
CAVQGASNEKLFF
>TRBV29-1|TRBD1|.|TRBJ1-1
TGCAGCGTTGGAGACAGGGGGCCCACTGAAGCTTTCTTT
CSVGDRGPTEAFF
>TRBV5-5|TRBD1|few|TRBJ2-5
TGTGCCAGCAGCTCGACAGGGGACGGGACCCAGTACTTC
CASSSTGDGTQYF
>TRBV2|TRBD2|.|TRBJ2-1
TGTGCCAGCAGTGAAATAGCGGGAGGCCAAAACAATGAGCAGTTCTTC
CASSEIAGGQNNEQFF
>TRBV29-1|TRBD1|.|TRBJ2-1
TGCAGCGTTGGGAGACAGGGGGTCTACAATGAGCAGTTCTTC
CSVGRQGVYNEQFF
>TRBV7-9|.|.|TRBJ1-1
TGTGCCAGCAGCCCGACGACACGATGGAACACTGAAGCTTTCTTT
CASSPTTRWNTEAFF
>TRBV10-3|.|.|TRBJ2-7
TGTGCCATCAGTGAGTCGTCGGGCTCCTACGAGCAGTACTTC
CAISESSGSYEQYF
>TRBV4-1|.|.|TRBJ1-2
TGCGCCAGCCGGGACGGACGCAACTTCTATGGCTACACCTTC
CASRDGRNFYGYTF
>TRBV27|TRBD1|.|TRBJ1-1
TGTGCCAGCAGTTTAGGCGGGACAGCTCAGGCTTTCTTT
CASSLGGTAQAFF
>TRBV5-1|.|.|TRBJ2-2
TGCGCCAGCAGCTTGGCCTACAAGGGGTCGGCGGTCGGGGGAGAGCTGTTTTTT
CASSLAYKGSAVGGELFF
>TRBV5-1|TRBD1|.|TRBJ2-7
TGCGCCAGCAGCCTCACCCGCGGGACAGGGGGCGGCGAGCAGTACTTC
CASSLTRGTGGGEQYF
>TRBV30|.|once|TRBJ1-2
TGTGCCTGGAGCCTTTCTTCGGTTTATGGCTACACCTTC
CAWSLSSVYGYTF